Listed here are 30 T cell receptor beta chains from one sample, sequenced in a study of breast tumors, draining lymph nodes, adjacent tissues. TCRdb reanalysed the multiplex PCR reads using MiXCR and keeps one entry per CDR3 protein. The sample has about 170,000 distinct CDR3 sequences; 33% are singletons. Axillary draining lymph nodes of breast cancer patients supplied the node samples. Sequencing was carried out using axillary lymph node tissue. The source is a female donor with breast cancer. Some clones in this sample may be carry-over from other donors' samples.

This clonotype occurred many times. The V call is TRBV6-1, the J call TRBJ2-3; 11 bases are shared with TRBD2. The ends lost 2 bases at V and 2 bases at J; junction bases unmatched: 6. Germline CDR1 and CDR2: MNHNS and SASEGT. The CDR3 is made up of 17 amino acids. The CDR3 reads CASSENTSGGYTDTQYF. For the CDR3, the DNA is TGTGCCAGCAGTGAAAATACTAGCGGGGGCTACACAGATACGCAGTATTTT.

This clonotype was detected many times. The CDR3 nucleotides read TGTGCCAGCAGTTACCGGGAGCGGGAGGGAGGGGATGAGCAGTTCTTC. Encoded protein: CASSYREREGGDEQFF. The rearrangement links TRBV6-2 or TRBV6-3 to TRBJ2-1; the match to TRBD2 covers 10 bases. This CDR3 has 16 amino acids. Germline V gene lookup returns CDR1 MNHEY and CDR2 SVGEGT. With 2 bases clipped from V and 8 bases from J, the junction kept 9 bases outside the gene matches.

This clonotype was counted at least ten times. V gene TRBV6-1 combines with J gene TRBJ1-2, with D hard to call. Trimming left V 4 bases short and J 1 base short, with 7 bases between. CDR1 is MNHNS, CDR2 SASEGT, per germline. The CDR3 covers 13 residues. CDR3 sequence reads: CASSATDNYGYTF. The DNA of the CDR3 is TGTGCCAGCAGTGCCACAGATAACTATGGCTACACCTTC.

This sequence joins TRBV5-4 and TRBJ2-5, with D possibly matching TRBD2 (7 bases). Trimming removed 4 bases at V and 5 bases at J, with 18 bases between. The CDR3 sequence is 15 residues long. Germline CDR1 and CDR2: SGHNT and YYREEE (reference sequence). The CDR3 spells CASSRGGPRGETQYF. CDR3 bases: TGTGCCAGCAGCCGCGGGGGCCCGCGGGGGGAGACCCAGTACTTC.

The sample holds many counts of this clonotype. The CDR3 sequence is CAWSMKNSGANVLTF. Written as DNA, the CDR3 is TGTGCCTGGAGTATGAAAAACTCTGGGGCCAACGTCCTGACTTTC. The J gene is TRBJ2-6, the V gene TRBV30, with D unclear. Trimming pared 2 bases from V and 0 bases from J, leaving 8 bases between. The CDR3 extends over 15 amino acids. Germline V gene data show CDR1 as GTSNPN and CDR2 as SVGIG (reference sequence).

This clonotype was detected only a few times. This may be a read error: a much more frequent sequence differs by one nucleotide. The rearrangement links TRBV6-5 to TRBJ1-2; 7 bases line up with TRBD1. The germline gives CDR1 MNHEY, CDR2 SVGAGI. The trim removed 6 bases at V and 6 bases at J, leaving 10 bases unmatched. This CDR3 is built from 14 residues. The CDR3 sequence: CASRRGRVGHGYTF. CDR3 coding DNA: TGTGCCAGCAGGAGGGGGCGAGTTGGCCATGGCTACACCTTC.

The table lists this clonotype with many counts. A much larger clone differs from this one at a single base, so this may be a read error. This rearrangement joins TRBV7-2 to TRBJ1-2; TRBD1 matches 9 bases. This CDR3 is 15 amino acids long. Germline CDR1 is SGHTA and CDR2 is FQGNSA. This CDR3 reads CASNDGQGRNYGYPF. CDR3 nucleotide sequence: TGTGCCAGCAACGATGGACAGGGGCGGAACTATGGCTACCCCTTC.

This clonotype was seen ten or more times. In DNA, the CDR3 is TGTGCCAGCAGCTACACAAAGAATGGCTACACCTTC. Translating it yields CASSYTKNGYTF. The chain carries TRBV6-1 and TRBJ1-2, with D uncertain. Per germline, CDR1 MNHNS and CDR2 SASEGT. CDR3 size: 12 residues. Trimming pared 6 bases from V and 6 bases from J, leaving 11 bases between.

This clonotype was picked up many times. J is TRBJ2-3 and V is TRBV10-3, with a possible D match to TRBD1 (6 bases). The CDR3 extends over 13 amino acids. V lost 4 bases, J lost 6 bases, and 11 bases lay in between. Germline V gene data show CDR1 as ENHRY and CDR2 as SYGVKD. In DNA form, the CDR3 reads TGTGCCATCAGTGGTCAGGACAGTGATACGCAGTATTTT. Translation gives CAISGQDSDTQYF.

This clonotype was seen many times. V is TRBV2 and J is TRBJ1-5; 11 positions agree with TRBD1. Germline lookup yields CDR1 SNHLY and CDR2 FYNNEI. CDR3 length: 14 amino acids. V shed 6 bases, J shed 7 bases, and the junction held 5 bases outside the gene matches. The DNA for the CDR3 is TGTGCCAGCAGGAGGACAGGGGGCACGCAGCCCCAGCATTTT. Translating gives CASRRTGGTQPQHF.

The rearrangement links TRBV7-9 to TRBJ2-2; perhaps TRBD1 as D (6 bases). Germline CDR1 SEHNR, CDR2 FQNEAQ (reference sequence). There are 17 residues in the CDR3. Trimming stripped 5 bases from V and 4 bases from J, with 20 bases between. The CDR3 DNA reads TGTGCCAGCAGCCAGACTGGACCCCGAGGGGGCACCGGGGAGCTGTTTTTT. Its protein product is CASSQTGPRGGTGELFF. Combining the CDR3 with reference TRBV7-9 and TRBJ2-2 gives the whole variable domain DTGVSQNPRHKITKRGQNVTFRCDPISEHNRLYWYRQTLGQGPEFLTYFQNEAQLEKSRLLSDRFSAERPKGSFSTLEIQRTEQGDSAMYLCASSQTGPRGGTGELFFGEGSRLTVL.

This clonotype appeared many times. The rearrangement links TRBV7-2 to TRBJ2-5; TRBD2 aligns across 12 bases. Germline V gene lookup returns CDR1 SGHTA and CDR2 FQGNSA. The CDR3 contains 17 residues. The ends lost 0 bases at V and 5 bases at J; junction bases unmatched: 7. The DNA for the CDR3 is TGTGCCAGCAGCTTAGCGGCTAGCGGGAGGGCCGGGGAGACCCAGTACTTC. Translating gives CASSLAASGRAGETQYF. Together with reference TRBV7-2 and TRBJ2-5, the CDR3 gives the full variable domain: GAGVSQSPSNKVTEKGKDVELRCDPISGHTALYWYRQSLGQGLEFLIYFQGNSAPDKSGLPSDRFSAERTGGSVSTLTIQRTQQEDSAVYLCASSLAASGRAGETQYFGPGTRLLVL.

The V gene is TRBV2, the J gene TRBJ2-3; the match to TRBD2 covers 13 bases. Per the germline V gene, CDR1 is SNHLY and CDR2 is FYNNEI. V dropped 7 bases and J dropped 6; count of bases not matched to a gene: 7. The CDR3 extends over 15 amino acids. In DNA form, the CDR3 reads TGTGCCAGCACCTCTAGACTAGCGGGAGGCGATACGCAGTATTTT. Its protein product is CASTSRLAGGDTQYF.

The table lists this clonotype with many counts. The chain recombines TRBV12-3 or TRBV12-4 with TRBJ1-2, with 9 bases lining up with TRBD1. This CDR3 is 14 amino acids long. The junction had 9 bases not matched to a gene; V was cut back by 6 bases and J by 7 bases. The CDR3 sequence: CASRPGQGGGGYTF. CDR3 bases: TGTGCCAGCAGACCGGGACAGGGAGGGGGTGGCTACACCTTC.

This clonotype was picked up many times. J is TRBJ1-5 and V is TRBV5-5, with D hard to call. CDR1 is SGHKS and CDR2 is YYEKEE in the germline V gene (reference sequence). V was cut by 2 bases and J by 1 base, with 4 bases left in between. The CDR3 is 13 amino acids. The DNA of the CDR3 is TGTGCCAGCAGCTTCTGGAGCAATCAGCCCCAGCATTTT. Its translation: CASSFWSNQPQHF.

The chain recombines TRBV24-1 with TRBJ1-6, with unresolved D. Germline assignment: CDR1 KGHDR and CDR2 SFDVKD. CDR3 length equals 13 residues. The CDR3 nucleotides are TGTGACAACAGTGAGGGCGGGGTCTCACCCCTCCACTTT. As protein: CDNSEGGVSPLHF.

The V gene is TRBV5-5, the J gene TRBJ2-5, with 14 positions matching TRBD2. V was clipped by 3 bases and J by 5 bases; unmatched bases: 6. Germline V lookup: CDR1 SGHKS, CDR2 YYEKEE (reference sequence). CDR3 length: 16 amino acids. CDR3 DNA: TGTGCCAGCAGCTGGGGGACTAGCGGGAGTGGGGAGACCCAGTACTTC. This gives the protein CASSWGTSGSGETQYF.

With regard to this clonotype: A much larger clone lies a single base off, so this may be a read error. The rearrangement links TRBV11-2 to TRBJ2-7; tentatively, D is TRBD2 (5 bases). The CDR3 contains 17 residues. The germline V gene encodes CDR1 SGHAT and CDR2 FQNNGV. Trimming shortened V by 1 base and J by 0 bases, and 16 bases separated the two germline ends. The CDR3 DNA is TGTGCCAGCAGCTTAGGAAATAGCGCGCCGAGCTCCTACGAGCAGTACTTC. Translating it yields CASSLGNSAPSSYEQYF.

Comment on this clonotype: The germline gene is not matched at one end of the junction; a read error may be the cause. The chain is built from TRBV7-9 and TRBJ1-4; 7 positions match TRBD1. This CDR3 is 14 amino acids long. Germline V gene lookup returns CDR1 SEHNR and CDR2 FQNEAQ (reference sequence). The CDR3 region has the DNA TGTTCCAGCGGCCGACAGGGAGTCGTTGAAAAACTGTCTTTT. Its protein product is CSSGRQGVVEKLSF.

In its sample, this clonotype was seen many times. The chain links TRBV4-1 to TRBJ2-1, with D hard to call. The CDR3 runs 12 residues. Germline CDR1 is MGHRA and CDR2 is YSYEKL. V lost 5 bases and J 6 bases, leaving 8 bases between the germline ends. This CDR3 is CASSSTGNEQFF. The CDR3 region has the DNA TGCGCCAGCAGCTCCACGGGCAATGAGCAGTTCTTC.

This clonotype was seen ten or more times. As DNA, the CDR3 is TGTGCCAGCAGCCAGACAGGGGACAGCCCCTACGAGCAGTACTTC. The encoded protein is CASSQTGDSPYEQYF. J is TRBJ2-7 and V is TRBV7-9, with 8 bases identical to TRBD1. Unmatched junction bases numbered 8, after V lost 5 bases and J lost 2 bases. From germline, CDR1 is SEHNR and CDR2 FQNEAQ (reference sequence). This CDR3 has 15 residues.

Ten or more counts support this clonotype. CDR3 nucleotides: TGTGCCAGCAGTGAAAGGGAGGGTCCCTACGAGCAGTACTTC. Residues: CASSEREGPYEQYF. The chain is built from TRBV2 and TRBJ2-7; 7 bases agree with TRBD2. The CDR3 totals 14 residues. The V gene's germline CDR1 is SNHLY and CDR2 FYNNEI. V gave up 2 bases and J gave up 2 bases; unmatched junction bases: 3.

The table lists this clonotype with a few counts. The V call is TRBV6-2 or TRBV6-3, the J call TRBJ1-5, with D possibly matching TRBD1 (6 bases). Trimming took 5 bases from V and 7 from J, leaving 12 bases between them. The CDR3 has 13 residues. Per the germline V gene, CDR1 is MNHEY and CDR2 is SVGEGT. Here the CDR3 reads CASSHRGRQPQHF. CDR3 coding DNA: TGTGCCAGCAGTCACCGGGGGCGCCAGCCCCAGCATTTT.

In this sample, this clonotype turned up many times. The gene calls are TRBV7-4 and TRBJ1-6; D uncertain. V lost 2 bases to trimming and J lost 10 bases, with 9 bases between them. The length of the CDR3 is 13 residues. CDR1 is SGHVT and CDR2 is SQSDAQ in the germline V gene. The CDR3 region is CASSLMVESPLHF. CDR3 DNA sequence: TGTGCCAGCAGCTTAATGGTAGAGTCACCCCTCCACTTT.

For this clonotype: This may come from a read error, since a much larger clone is one base off. This sequence joins TRBV5-4 and TRBJ2-1, with TRBD2 matching 7 bases. CDR3 size: 16 residues. V lost 3 bases and J lost 8; bases outside the gene matches: 14. Germline V lookup: CDR1 SGHNT, CDR2 YYREEE (reference sequence). CDR3 nucleotide sequence: TGTGCCAGCAGCTCCCTAGGTGCGAAAGCGGGGCATGAGCAGTTCTTC. As protein: CASSSLGAKAGHEQFF.

This clonotype was seen more than once but under ten times. The CDR3, as DNA: TGTGCCAGCAGTTTGGAGGGGGCGGGGCAGCCCCAGCATTTT. It is translated as CASSLEGAGQPQHF. The chain recombines TRBV6-6 with TRBJ1-5; 7 bases map to TRBD1. Germline V gene data show CDR1 as MNHNY and CDR2 as SVGAGI (reference sequence). The junction had 7 bases not matched to a gene; V was cut back by 4 bases and J by 7 bases. This CDR3 region has 14 residues.

This clonotype showed up many times. The genes are TRBV4-1 and TRBJ1-3; D uncertain. The CDR3 length is 16 residues. Trimming removed 2 bases from V and 0 bases from J, with 11 bases in between. CDR1 and CDR2 (germline): MGHRA, YSYEKL. The CDR3: CASSQLRGFSGNTIYF. DNA for the CDR3: TGCGCCAGCAGCCAATTGAGAGGTTTCTCTGGAAACACCATATATTTT.

This clonotype has only a few counts. The chain employs TRBV7-9 and TRBJ1-1; D might be TRBD1 (5 bases). Germline-derived CDR1 and CDR2 are SEHNR and FQNEAQ (reference sequence). Trimming stripped 1 base from V and 2 bases from J, with 11 bases between. The CDR3 length is 15 residues. The CDR3 loop is CASSLVGGGNTEAFF. CDR3 in DNA: TGTGCCAGCAGCTTAGTAGGTGGGGGAAACACTGAAGCTTTCTTT.

A note on this clonotype: Relative to the germline gene, one junction end is altered; a read error may explain this. The chain recombines TRBV11-2 with TRBJ2-5; D may match TRBD1 or TRBD2 (5 bases each). This CDR3 is 18 amino acids long. Germline lookup yields CDR1 SGHAT and CDR2 FQNNGV. Written as DNA, the CDR3 is TGTGCCAGCAGCTTAGATCTAAAAAGAGTAAACCTCAGGGAGACCCTGTACTTC. Translating it yields CASSLDLKRVNLRETLYF.

The gene calls are TRBV12-3 or TRBV12-4 and TRBJ1-3, with 12 bases that match TRBD1. Losses at the gene ends were 5 bases for V and 3 bases for J; bases not matched to a gene: 8. The length of the CDR3 is 17 residues. The CDR3 loop is CASSLLGTGGYGNTIYF. In nucleotides, the CDR3 is TGTGCCAGCAGTCTACTTGGGACAGGGGGCTATGGAAACACCATATATTTT.